A selection of T cell receptor beta chains follows, all from one sample in a study of T cells in Graves' hyperthyroidism and ophthalmopathy. One entry per CDR3 protein results from TCRdb running MiXCR on the multiplex PCR reads. The profile shows 500,000 to 600,000 distinct CDR3 sequences, roughly 50% of them singletons. Sequencing was carried out using peripheral blood or thyroid tissue (not recorded which). The receptors stem from an adult woman with Graves' disease, either hyperthyroidism or ophthalmopathy (not recorded which). The CDR3 runs from the conserved cysteine through the conserved F or W. The D gene is left open where the match is weak. Only some rows state a clone size, as once, few, many or a class for expanded clones.

TRBV5-5	TRBJ1-1	TRBD1	NA	CASSFTRDRGTEAFF	TGTGCCAGCAGCTTCACCCGGGACAGGGGAACTGAAGCTTTCTTT
TRBV7-2	TRBJ2-5	TRBD2	NA	CASSYLAGETQYF	TGTGCCAGCAGCTACTTAGCGGGGGAGACCCAGTACTTC
TRBV4-2	TRBJ2-7	NA	NA	CASSQEWTPRSSYEQYF	TGTGCCAGCAGCCAAGAGTGGACGCCGAGGAGCTCCTACGAGCAGTACTTC
TRBV20-1	TRBJ2-7	TRBD2	NA	CSARDDGGSFWEQYF	TGCAGTGCTAGAGATGATGGCGGGAGTTTCTGGGAGCAGTACTTC
TRBV25-1	TRBJ1-1	TRBD1	NA	CASATGETEAFF	TGTGCCAGCGCAACAGGGGAAACTGAAGCTTTCTTT
TRBV20-1	TRBJ2-7	TRBD1	NA	CSARDYRGSYEQYF	TGCAGTGCTAGAGATTACAGGGGGTCCTACGAGCAGTACTTC
TRBV12-3/TRBV12-4	TRBJ1-5	NA	many	CASSLGSQPQHF	TGTGCCAGCAGCTTGGGGAGTCAGCCCCAGCATTTT
TRBV20-1	TRBJ2-7	NA	many	CSASGGNSYEQYF	TGCAGTGCTAGCGGTGGGAACTCCTACGAGCAGTACTTC
TRBV7-2	TRBJ2-7	NA	NA	CASTHQVARYEQYF	TGTGCCAGCACCCACCAGGTTGCCCGCTACGAGCAGTACTTC
TRBV4-2	TRBJ2-2	NA	many	CASSQRGYGNTGELFF	TGTGCCAGCAGCCAAAGGGGTTACGGGAACACCGGGGAGCTGTTTTTT
TRBV10-3	TRBJ2-6	NA	NA	CAISEEGPISGANVLTF	TGTGCCATCAGTGAGGAGGGACCGATCTCTGGGGCCAACGTCCTGACTTTC
TRBV10-2	TRBJ1-1	NA	once	CASSESQPGMNTEAFF	TGCGCCAGCAGTGAGTCGCAGCCAGGGATGAACACTGAAGCTTTCTTT
TRBV5-5	TRBJ1-3	NA	many	CASSATGSGNTIYF	TGTGCCAGCAGCGCGACAGGCTCTGGAAACACCATATATTTT
TRBV13	TRBJ1-2	NA	NA	CASSSIRGGYTF	TGTGCCAGCAGCTCCATACGGGGAGGCTACACCTTC
TRBV15	TRBJ1-3	NA	NA	CATSRGGSYSGNTIYF	TGTGCCACCAGCAGAGGGGGGAGCTACTCTGGAAACACCATATATTTT
TRBV27	TRBJ2-6	TRBD1	NA	CASSLVVTGVGGANVLTF	TGTGCCAGCAGTTTAGTGGTGACAGGGGTCGGTGGGGCCAACGTCCTGACTTTC
TRBV7-9	TRBJ1-5	NA	many	CASSQGQTSNQPQHF	TGTGCCAGCAGCCAAGGACAGACTAGCAATCAGCCCCAGCATTTT
TRBV4-1	TRBJ2-7	NA	NA	CASSPLVSSVSGEQYF	TGTGCCAGCAGTCCCCTTGTTAGCTCGGTCTCTGGCGAGCAGTACTTC
TRBV25-1	TRBJ2-6	NA	NA	CASSEKNWGYNSGANVLTF	TGTGCCAGCAGTGAAAAAAACTGGGGGTATAACTCTGGGGCCAACGTCCTGACTTTC
TRBV5-1	TRBJ2-7	TRBD2	NA	CASSWTGTSGISYEQYF	TGCGCCAGCAGCTGGACCGGGACTAGCGGGATCTCCTACGAGCAGTACTTC
TRBV9	TRBJ2-2	NA	few	CASSADLNTGELFF	TGTGCCAGCAGCGCCGACTTGAACACCGGGGAGCTGTTTTTT
TRBV7-6	TRBJ2-2	TRBD2	NA	CASSPAVAGNTGELFF	TGTGCCAGCAGCCCGGCCGTAGCGGGGAACACCGGGGAGCTGTTTTTT
TRBV15	TRBJ1-5	TRBD1	once	CATSSGGDRANQPQHF	TGTGCCACCAGCTCTGGCGGGGACAGGGCCAATCAGCCCCAGCATTTT
TRBV10-3	TRBJ1-5	NA	NA	CAIKAGAGNQPQHF	TGTGCCATCAAAGCCGGGGCGGGAAATCAGCCCCAGCATTTT
TRBV29-1	TRBJ2-5	NA	NA	CSVGFVAETQYF	TGCAGCGTTGGCTTCGTCGCAGAGACCCAGTACTTC
TRBV9	TRBJ1-3	TRBD1	few	CASSRGGNTIYF	TGTGCCAGTTCCCGAGGGGGCAACACCATATATTTT
TRBV7-2	TRBJ2-5	TRBD1	once	CASSLVKDRGETQYF	TGTGCCAGCAGCTTAGTCAAGGACAGGGGCGAGACCCAGTACTTC
TRBV6-5	TRBJ2-7	TRBD1	once	CASSYSRTGGHEQYF	TGTGCCAGCAGTTACTCCCGGACAGGGGGCCACGAGCAGTACTTC